The 27 T cell receptor beta chains below were found in one sample sequenced in a study of OX40 agonist ivuxolimab in advanced cancers. Sequenced by immunoSEQ multiplex PCR; TCRdb stores in-frame clones only, minus some. The sample contains about 69,000 clones, nearly 90% of which appear only once. Source: CD4+ or CD8+ T cells sorted from blood, taken in a trial of the OX40 agonist ivuxolimab. These receptors were obtained from an adult with an advanced solid tumor such as melanoma, head and neck, liver or kidney cancer.

This clone was observed a single time. V is TRBV7-6 and J is TRBJ2-3; possible D gene TRBD1, 6 bases. Looked up from germline, CDR1 is SGHVS and CDR2 is FNYEAQ. V was clipped by 4 bases and J by 11 bases, with 16 bases between them. The CDR3 is made up of 13 amino acids. The CDR3 protein is CASSSETGTGQYF. In DNA, the CDR3 is TGTGCCAGCAGCTCAGAGACAGGCACAGGGCAGTATTTT.

The chain couples TRBV7-8 to TRBJ2-7; 7 bases agree with TRBD2. The germline V gene has CDR1 SGHVS and CDR2 FQNEAQ. The CDR3 runs 15 residues. With 3 bases clipped from V and 1 base from J, the junction kept 6 bases outside the gene matches. The CDR3 sequence is CASSFAGLLSYEQYF. DNA for the CDR3: TGTGCCAGCAGCTTTGCGGGACTACTGTCCTACGAGCAGTACTTC.

The chain combines TRBV5-1 with TRBJ2-7; the D is unclear. CDR1 and CDR2 (germline): SGHRS, YFSETQ. Trimming shortened V by 4 bases and J by 2 bases, and 16 bases separated the two germline ends. The CDR3 sequence is 15 residues long. The CDR3 spells CASSPDLARAYEQYF. CDR3 DNA: TGCGCCAGCAGCCCGGACCTCGCTAGGGCCTACGAGCAGTACTTC.

This rearrangement joins TRBV11-1 to TRBJ2-2; tentatively, D is TRBD1 (6 bases). Germline loops: CDR1 SGHAT, CDR2 FQDESV (reference sequence). Trimming took off 4 bases at V and 4 bases at J, with 10 bases between the two ends. The CDR3 is made up of 14 amino acids. In nucleotides, the CDR3 is TGTGCCAGCAGCTACAGGGTTGCCACCGGGGAGCTGTTTTTT. Translation gives CASSYRVATGELFF. The full variable domain, rest sourced from reference TRBV11-1 and TRBJ2-2, is EAEVAQSPRYKITEKSQAVAFWCDPISGHATLYWYRQILGQGPELLVQFQDESVVDDSQLPKDRFSAERLKGVDSTLKIQPAELGDSAMYLCASSYRVATGELFFGEGSRLTVL.

The chain uses TRBV6-1 and TRBJ1-4; D call uncertain. V was trimmed by 1 base and J by 7 bases, leaving 10 bases between them. CDR3 length equals 14 residues. CDR1 and CDR2 from the germline V gene are MNHNS and SASEGT. CDR3 sequence: CASSEVLQVEKLFF. In DNA form, the CDR3 reads TGTGCCAGCAGTGAAGTGCTGCAGGTTGAAAAACTGTTTTTT.

This rearrangement joins TRBV11-2 to TRBJ2-7, with D perhaps matching TRBD1 (5 bases). The ends were cut back, 0 bases at V and 1 base at J, with 7 bases in the middle. The CDR3 loop spans 14 amino acids. The germline CDR1 and CDR2 sequences are SGHAT and FQNNGV. In DNA, the CDR3 is TGTGCCAGCAGCTTAGAGAGACAGTCCTACGAGCAGTACTTC. It codes for CASSLERQSYEQYF.

V usage is TRBV11-3 and J usage is TRBJ2-2; TRBD2 aligns across 8 bases. Germline V gene sequence: CDR1 SGHNT, CDR2 YENEEA. The V gene end was trimmed by 0 bases and the J gene end by 6 bases; junction bases not matched to a gene: 3. The CDR3 extends over 15 amino acids. CDR3: CASSLELAVAGELFF. For the CDR3, the DNA is TGTGCCAGCAGCTTAGAACTAGCGGTCGCCGGGGAGCTGTTTTTT. Complete variable domain (other parts from reference TRBV11-3 and TRBJ2-2): EAGVVQSPRYKIIEKKQPVAFWCNPISGHNTLYWYLQNLGQGPELLIRYENEEAVDDSQLPKDRFSAERLKGVDSTLKIQPAELGDSAVYLCASSLELAVAGELFFGEGSRLTVL.

The chain links TRBV2 to TRBJ1-1; D ambiguous. V lost 1 base and J lost 2, with 5 bases in between. Germline V gene sequence: CDR1 SNHLY, CDR2 FYNNEI. This CDR3 contains 13 residues. CDR3 protein: CASSEGTNTEAFF. CDR3 DNA sequence: TGTGCCAGCAGTGAAGGCACAAACACTGAAGCTTTCTTT.

This clone was counted once. This rearrangement joins TRBV6-5 to TRBJ2-7; D is possibly TRBD1 (5 bases). This CDR3 contains 14 residues. The germline gives CDR1 MNHEY, CDR2 SVGAGI. V lost 6 bases and J 5 bases, leaving 17 bases between the germline ends. CDR3 DNA: TGTGCCAGCAGGAACGCTGGGGCACGTAACGAGCAGTACTTC. Its protein is CASRNAGARNEQYF.

This clone has a single count. The chain joins TRBV4-3 to TRBJ2-3; 10 bases align to TRBD2. CDR3 size: 15 residues. Germline CDR1 is LGHNA and CDR2 is YSLEER. The J segment lost 5 bases and the V segment lost 0 bases, leaving 2 bases of the junction unmatched. This chain's CDR3 is CASSQDSGRRDTQYF. CDR3 nucleotide sequence: TGCGCCAGCAGCCAAGATAGCGGGAGGAGAGATACGCAGTATTTT.

The CDR3: CASSPGTVYYNEQFF. CDR3 nucleotide sequence: TGCGCCAGCTCCCCAGGGACAGTTTACTACAATGAGCAGTTCTTC. This chain joins TRBV5-1 and TRBJ2-1; 7 bases map to TRBD1. Germline V CDR1 and CDR2: SGHRS, YFSETQ. This CDR3 contains 15 residues. Trimming removed 7 bases from V and 3 bases from J; junction bases left unmatched: 10.

With respect to this clone: The junction differs from germline at one of its ends, possibly a read error. The V and J genes are TRBV2 and TRBJ1-3; tentative D call: TRBD1 (6 bases). CDR3 size: 13 residues. Per the germline V gene, CDR1 is SNHLY and CDR2 is FYNNEI. The CDR3 protein is CASSYRDTLRPDF. The CDR3 DNA reads TGTGCCAGCAGTTACCGGGACACCCTCCGTCCCGATTTT. Variable domain in full (rest from reference TRBV2 and TRBJ1-3): EPEVTQTPSHQVTQMGQEVILRCVPISNHLYFYWYRQILGQKVEFLVSFYNNEISEKSEIFDDQFSVERPDGSNFTLKIRSTKLEDSAMYFCASSYRDTLRPDFGEGSWLTVV.

This clone was counted between two and nine times. The V and J genes are TRBV7-2 and TRBJ2-7; D is unresolved. CDR3 length: 12 amino acids. Germline V gene lookup returns CDR1 SGHTA and CDR2 FQGNSA. V shed 3 bases and J shed 6 bases, with 9 bases lying between them. The CDR3 DNA follows: TGTGCCAGCAGCTTTGGGTGGAGCGAGCAGTACTTC. Translated: CASSFGWSEQYF. The whole variable domain, remainder taken from reference TRBV7-2 and TRBJ2-7, is GAGVSQSPSNKVTEKGKDVELRCDPISGHTALYWYRQSLGQGLEFLIYFQGNSAPDKSGLPSDRFSAERTGGSVSTLTIQRTQQEDSAVYLCASSFGWSEQYFGPGTRLTVT.

This chain uses TRBV23-1 with TRBJ1-2; D ambiguous. TRBV23-1 is classed as an ORF, of uncertain function. This CDR3 spans 9 amino acids. Trimming pared 7 bases from V and 6 bases from J, leaving 3 bases between. This CDR3 reads CASIDGYTF. The CDR3 coding sequence is TGCGCCAGCATAGATGGCTACACCTTC.

V and J are TRBV19 and TRBJ1-2; TRBD1 matches 9 bases. Germline V gene lookup returns CDR1 LNHDA and CDR2 SQIVND (reference sequence). The CDR3 extends over 13 amino acids. Trimming took 6 bases from V and 7 from J; bases not matched to a gene: 6. The CDR3 protein is CASSEQGALGYTF. The CDR3 DNA is TGTGCCAGTAGCGAACAGGGGGCGCTTGGCTACACCTTC.

The J gene is TRBJ1-4, the V gene TRBV7-2; possibly TRBD1 for D (5 bases). Deletions cut 3 bases from V and 10 bases from J, with 21 bases between. This CDR3 has 16 amino acids. Germline lookup yields CDR1 SGHTA and CDR2 FQGNSA. The CDR3 reads CASSLGRGSSGVKLFF. CDR3 in DNA: TGTGCCAGCAGCTTGGGTCGGGGGAGCAGTGGAGTAAAACTGTTTTTT.

The V call is TRBV20-1, the J call TRBJ2-7; the D gene is possibly TRBD2 (6 bases). Germline V gives CDR1 DFQATT, CDR2 SNEGSKA (reference sequence). CDR3 length: 11 residues. V was shortened by 6 bases and J by 7 bases, with 13 bases between the two germline ends. Here the CDR3 reads CSAPLSGEQYF. CDR3 in DNA: TGCAGTGCGCCTCTTAGCGGTGAGCAGTACTTC.

This rearrangement joins TRBV10-3 to TRBJ2-4; D may match TRBD1 or TRBD2 (5 bases each). The CDR3 extends over 14 amino acids. Per germline, CDR1 ENHRY and CDR2 SYGVKD. Trimming removed 5 bases from V and 5 bases from J, with 13 bases in between. CDR3 residues: CAISRGTDQNIQYF. The CDR3 coding sequence is TGTGCCATCAGTAGAGGGACGGATCAAAACATTCAGTACTTC.

Worth noting for this clone: One end of the junction varies from germline; a read error may be responsible. The V call is TRBV10-3, the J call TRBJ1-2, with D maybe TRBD1 (5 bases). CDR3 length: 12 residues. The V gene's germline CDR1 is ENHRY and CDR2 SYGVKD. In DNA form, the CDR3 reads TGTGCCTTCAGGGATCTGGGCTATGGCTACACCTTC. This encodes CAFRDLGYGYTF.

The V call is TRBV6-5, the J call TRBJ2-7; the match to TRBD1 covers 10 bases. Germline lookup yields CDR1 MNHEY and CDR2 SVGAGI. Losses at the gene ends were 10 bases for V and 3 bases for J; bases not matched to a gene: 6. The CDR3 runs 13 residues. The CDR3 region is CATRTGGGYEQYF. CDR3 sequence (DNA): TGTGCCACCAGGACAGGGGGGGGCTACGAGCAGTACTTC.

The chain is built from TRBV28 and TRBJ2-2, with TRBD2 matching over 16 bases. Trimming at V came to 5 bases and at J to 5 bases, leaving 14 bases not matched to a gene. The germline V gene encodes CDR1 MDHEN and CDR2 SYDVKM. The CDR3 runs to 20 residues. The CDR3 is CASSPSPGTSGRAGTGELFF. Written as DNA, the CDR3 is TGTGCCAGCAGTCCTTCACCCGGGACTAGCGGGAGGGCCGGAACCGGGGAGCTGTTTTTT.

This chain links TRBV7-2 with TRBJ1-1; 7 nucleotides align to TRBD1. The CDR3 runs 13 residues. V lost 4 bases and J lost 3; bases outside the gene matches: 2. Germline V CDR1 and CDR2: SGHTA, FQGNSA. The CDR3 sequence: CASSWDRHTEAFF. CDR3 in DNA: TGTGCCAGCAGCTGGGACAGACACACTGAAGCTTTCTTT.

The chain is built from TRBV7-2 and TRBJ2-1; the D gene could be TRBD1 or TRBD2 (5 bases each). Trimming stripped 6 bases from V and 5 bases from J, with 17 bases between. The length of the CDR3 is 15 residues. The germline CDR1 and CDR2 sequences are SGHTA and FQGNSA. CDR3 DNA sequence: TGTGCCAGCAGGAGACCAGGGACCCCCAACAATGAGCAGTTCTTC. It translates to CASRRPGTPNNEQFF.

This chain links TRBV7-3 with TRBJ2-3, with a tentative D call TRBD1 (5 bases). V lost 2 bases and J 7 bases, leaving 16 bases between the germline ends. This CDR3 comprises 15 residues. Germline-derived CDR1 and CDR2 are SGHTA and FQGTGA. CDR3 sequence reads: CASSLEAGLPNTQYF. DNA for the CDR3: TGTGCCAGCAGCTTAGAGGCAGGGCTCCCGAATACGCAGTATTTT.

V and J are TRBV7-8 and TRBJ2-7; D call uncertain. The V end lost 5 bases, the J end lost 7 bases, and 18 bases lay between the germline ends. The CDR3 is 14 amino acids. Germline CDR1 SGHVS, CDR2 FQNEAQ. This chain's CDR3 is CASSLSWVWGEQYF. The CDR3 DNA reads as TGTGCCAGCAGCCTTAGCTGGGTCTGGGGTGAGCAGTACTTC. The full variable domain, with the rest looked up from reference TRBV7-8 and TRBJ2-7, is GAGVSQSPRYKVAKRGQDVALRCDPISGHVSLFWYQQALGQGPEFLTYFQNEAQLDKSGLPSDRFFAERPEGSVSTLKIQRTQQEDSAVYLCASSLSWVWGEQYFGPGTRLTVT.

This chain uses TRBV18 with TRBJ1-2; possibly TRBD1 for D (6 bases). V gave up 4 bases and J gave up 3 bases, with 12 bases separating them. Germline CDR1 and CDR2: KGHSH and LQKENI. This CDR3 region has 14 residues. CDR3 sequence: CASSQLQGDYGYTF. DNA of the CDR3: TGTGCCAGCTCACAACTACAGGGTGACTATGGCTACACCTTC.

The V and J genes are TRBV29-1 and TRBJ1-1; D uncertain. CDR1 and CDR2 (germline): SQVTM, ANQGSEA. There are 12 residues in the CDR3. Trimming stripped 4 bases from V and 0 bases from J, with 6 bases between. This chain's CDR3 is CSVATLNTEAFF. The CDR3 nucleotides are TGCAGCGTTGCGACATTGAACACTGAAGCTTTCTTT.